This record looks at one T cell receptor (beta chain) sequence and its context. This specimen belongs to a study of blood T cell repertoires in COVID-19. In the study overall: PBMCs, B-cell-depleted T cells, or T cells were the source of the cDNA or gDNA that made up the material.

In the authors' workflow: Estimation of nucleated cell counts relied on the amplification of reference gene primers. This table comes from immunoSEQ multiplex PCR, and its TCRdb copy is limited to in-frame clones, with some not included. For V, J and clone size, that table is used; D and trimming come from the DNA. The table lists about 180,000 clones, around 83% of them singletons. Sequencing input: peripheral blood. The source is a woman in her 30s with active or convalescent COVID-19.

This CDR3 is CASSLAGTGVSPLHF. The CDR3 DNA reads TGCGCCAGCAGCTTGGCCGGGACAGGGGTTTCACCCCTCCACTTT. The rearrangement joins TRBV5-1 to TRBJ1-6, with TRBD1 matching 10 bases. CDR1 is SGHRS, CDR2 YFSETQ, per germline. V lost 0 bases and J lost 9; bases outside the gene matches: 3. The CDR3 loop spans 15 amino acids.